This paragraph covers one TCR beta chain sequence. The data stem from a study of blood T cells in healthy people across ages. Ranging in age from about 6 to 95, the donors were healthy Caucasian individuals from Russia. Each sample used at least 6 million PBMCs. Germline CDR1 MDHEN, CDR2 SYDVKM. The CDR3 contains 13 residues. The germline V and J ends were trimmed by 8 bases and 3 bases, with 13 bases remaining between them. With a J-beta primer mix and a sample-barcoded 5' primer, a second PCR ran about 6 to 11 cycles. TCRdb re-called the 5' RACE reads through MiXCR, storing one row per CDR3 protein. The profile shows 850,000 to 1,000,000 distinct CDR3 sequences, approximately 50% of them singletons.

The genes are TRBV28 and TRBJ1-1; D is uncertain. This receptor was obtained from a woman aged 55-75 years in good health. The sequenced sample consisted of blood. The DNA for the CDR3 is TGTGCCAGCGGAAGAATGAGGTACACTGAAGCTTTCTTT. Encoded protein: CASGRMRYTEAFF.